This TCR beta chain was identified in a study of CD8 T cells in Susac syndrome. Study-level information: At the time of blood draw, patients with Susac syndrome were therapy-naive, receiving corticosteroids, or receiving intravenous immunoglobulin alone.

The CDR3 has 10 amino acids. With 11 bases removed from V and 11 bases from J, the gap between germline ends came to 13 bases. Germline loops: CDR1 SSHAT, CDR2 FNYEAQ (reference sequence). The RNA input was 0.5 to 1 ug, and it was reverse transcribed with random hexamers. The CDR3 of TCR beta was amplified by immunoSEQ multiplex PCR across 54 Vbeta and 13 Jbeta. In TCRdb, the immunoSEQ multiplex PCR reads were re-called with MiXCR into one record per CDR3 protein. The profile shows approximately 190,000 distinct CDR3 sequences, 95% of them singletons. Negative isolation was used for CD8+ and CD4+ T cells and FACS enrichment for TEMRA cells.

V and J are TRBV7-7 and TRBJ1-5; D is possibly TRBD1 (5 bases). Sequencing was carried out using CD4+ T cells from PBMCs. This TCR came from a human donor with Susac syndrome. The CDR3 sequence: CAASEGAQHF. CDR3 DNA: TGTGCCGCCTCGGAAGGGGCCCAGCATTTT.